This T cell receptor (beta chain) was obtained from a study of T cells in localized non-small cell lung cancer. The CDR3 is 12 residues long. Trimming left V 4 bases short and J 8 bases short, with 10 bases between. Germline CDR1 is SGHNT and CDR2 is YYREEE (reference sequence). Sequencing used immunoSEQ multiplex PCR; TCRdb keeps in-frame clones, though not all of them. The data hold 20,000 to 25,000 clones, with more than 75% observed a single time. The sequencing used PBMCs, collected before any cancer treatment. The TCR originated in a woman between 40 and 69 years old with stage II squamous cell lung carcinoma. The chain couples TRBV5-4 to TRBJ2-1; the D call may be TRBD1 or TRBD2 (6 bases each). The CDR3 nucleotides read TGTGCCAGCAGCCAAGGGGGGTATGAGCAGTTCTTC. It translates to CASSQGGYEQFF.